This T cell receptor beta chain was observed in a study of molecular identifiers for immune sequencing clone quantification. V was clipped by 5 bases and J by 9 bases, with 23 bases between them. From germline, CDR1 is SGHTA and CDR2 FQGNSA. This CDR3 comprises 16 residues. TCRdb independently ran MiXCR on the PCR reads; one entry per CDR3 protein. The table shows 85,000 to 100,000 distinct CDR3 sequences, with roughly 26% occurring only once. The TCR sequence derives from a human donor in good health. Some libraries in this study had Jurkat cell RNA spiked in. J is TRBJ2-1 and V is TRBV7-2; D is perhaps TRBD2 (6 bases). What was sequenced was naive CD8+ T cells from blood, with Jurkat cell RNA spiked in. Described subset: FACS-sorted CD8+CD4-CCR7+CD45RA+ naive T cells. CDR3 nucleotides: TGTGCCAGCAGCCTCCCCCGGGACGGAGCGGGCGCTGAGCAGTTCTTC. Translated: CASSLPRDGAGAEQFF.